These 24 T cell receptor beta chains share one sample of origin, sequenced in a study of blood T cells in healthy people across ages (dated by TCRdb to about 2015). The library was prepared using 5' RACE. Instrument on record: Illumina HiSeq 2500. The second PCR ran for roughly 7 to 11 cycles and used a J-beta primer mix along with a sample-barcoded 5' primer. Clones were called with MiXCR by TCRdb after fastp trimmed the public reads at Q25, and only in-frame beta chains were retained. All rows with the same CDR3 protein become a single entry with the most common DNA and genes. The sample table shows about 1,800,000 distinct CDR3 sequences, and about 28% are seen once. The ten largest clones represent roughly 8% of the sample. The sample comprised blood. The source is a woman in her twenties or thirties in good health.

This clonotype came up many times. The rearrangement uses TRBV5-1 and TRBJ2-7; 7 bases are shared with TRBD1. Germline CDR1 SGHRS, CDR2 YFSETQ. V was clipped by 2 bases and J by 1 base; unmatched bases: 3. CDR3 length equals 14 residues. DNA of the CDR3: TGCGCCAGCAGCTTCGGACAGGAGTCCTACGAGCAGTACTTC. Translating gives CASSFGQESYEQYF.

This clonotype occurred a few times. The junction departs from the called germline gene at one end, perhaps through a read error. This sequence joins TRBV7-9 and TRBJ2-3; D might be TRBD2 (5 bases). The CDR3 totals 17 residues. The germline V gene encodes CDR1 SEHNR and CDR2 FQNEAQ (reference sequence). CDR3 DNA: TGTGCCGGCAGCTCTAGCCCGACCGATAAGAACGAAGATACGCAGTATTTT. Amino acid sequence: CAGSSSPTDKNEDTQYF. The whole variable domain, remainder taken from reference TRBV7-9 and TRBJ2-3, is DTGVSQNPRHKITKRGQNVTFRCDPISEHNRLYWYRQTLGQGPEFLTYFQNEAQLEKSRLLSDRFSAERPKGSFSTLEIQRTEQGDSAMYLCAGSSSPTDKNEDTQYFGPGTRLTVL.

This clonotype was found many times. The V and J genes are TRBV12-3 or TRBV12-4 and TRBJ2-7; possibly TRBD1 or TRBD2 for D (5 bases each). The length of the CDR3 is 13 residues. Trimming cost V 11 bases and J 4 bases, with 18 bases left between them. The CDR3 DNA reads as TGTGCCGGAACTAGAGGGGTGAGGTACGAGCAGTACTTC. Translated: CAGTRGVRYEQYF.

This clonotype occurred a few times. This chain connects TRBV5-6 to TRBJ1-2; no clear D gene. Trimming removed 3 bases from V and 4 bases from J, with 13 bases in between. The germline V gene encodes CDR1 SGHDT and CDR2 YYEEEE. The CDR3 consists of 14 residues. The CDR3, as DNA: TGTGCCAGCAGCTATGGAAAGTCCTCCTATGGCTACACCTTC. This gives the protein CASSYGKSSYGYTF.

This clonotype appeared many times. This chain links TRBV12-3 or TRBV12-4 with TRBJ2-7; D ambiguous. This CDR3 contains 14 residues. The V gene lost 7 bases and the J gene lost 2 bases, with 15 bases spanning the gap. CDR3 loop: CASKPPGRTYEQYF. The CDR3 DNA is TGTGCCAGCAAACCCCCGGGCCGAACCTACGAGCAGTACTTC.

This chain uses TRBV7-9 with TRBJ2-7; D not certain. TRBJ2-5 matches the DNA end more closely, so the J call is doubtful. Germline V gene sequence: CDR1 SEHNR, CDR2 FQNEAQ (reference sequence). The CDR3 is 12 residues long. The CDR3 protein is CASSSGLGTQYF. The CDR3 DNA is TGTGCCAGCAGCTCCGGGCTTGGGACCCAGTACTTC.

The chain couples TRBV5-1 to TRBJ2-1, with D perhaps TRBD1 (5 bases). Trimming removed 1 base at V and 7 bases at J, with 12 bases between. This CDR3 region has 14 residues. Germline values: CDR1 SGHRS, CDR2 YFSETQ. The CDR3, as DNA: TGCGCCAGCAGCTTGTCGGCCAGGGCAAATGAGCAGTTCTTC. This sequence encodes CASSLSARANEQFF.

This clonotype was observed a handful of times. The chain uses TRBV10-3 and TRBJ1-1; D may be TRBD1 (5 bases). CDR3 length equals 17 residues. V gave up 10 bases and J gave up 1 base, with 25 bases separating them. Germline V lookup: CDR1 ENHRY, CDR2 SYGVKD. Written as DNA, the CDR3 is TGTGCCAGCCGTACCGGGAGCCGACTAGGGGAGAACACTGAAGCTTTCTTT. Translation: CASRTGSRLGENTEAFF.

The chain has TRBV20-1 and TRBJ2-5, with D possibly being TRBD2 (6 bases). Deletions cut 0 bases from V and 5 bases from J, with 16 bases between. CDR1 is DFQATT, CDR2 SNEGSKA, per germline (reference sequence). This CDR3 region has 15 residues. CDR3: CSARDLGRGLETQYF. CDR3 coding DNA: TGCAGTGCTAGAGATCTAGGTCGGGGGTTGGAGACCCAGTACTTC.

Here the CDR3 reads CASSEQQGSTEAFF. DNA of the CDR3: TGTGCCAGCAGCGAACAACAGGGAAGCACTGAAGCTTTCTTT. The V call is TRBV7-2, the J call TRBJ1-1; D may be TRBD1 (6 bases). The V gene's germline CDR1 is SGHTA and CDR2 FQGNSA. The V and J ends lost 5 bases and 4 bases respectively, with 14 bases between them. CDR3 size: 14 residues.

A few counts support this clonotype. The chain has TRBV20-1 and TRBJ2-4; D is perhaps TRBD1 (6 bases). V gave up 2 bases and J gave up 10 bases, with 12 bases separating them. The CDR3 runs to 12 residues. Germline lookup yields CDR1 DFQATT and CDR2 SNEGSKA (reference sequence). The CDR3 is CSARTGLGIQYF. The CDR3 DNA is TGCAGTGCTAGAACAGGGTTAGGGATTCAGTACTTC.

V usage is TRBV7-8 and J usage is TRBJ2-1; 8 bases align to TRBD2. The CDR3 is 14 residues long. Looked up from germline, CDR1 is SGHVS and CDR2 is FQNEAQ. The trim removed 5 bases at V and 8 bases at J, leaving 8 bases unmatched. As DNA, the CDR3 is TGTGCCAGCAGCATCGGACTAGCTAGCGATGAGCAGTTCTTC. Its translation is CASSIGLASDEQFF.

The table lists this clonotype with a few counts. The rearrangement uses TRBV3-1 and TRBJ1-2, with D uncertain. V was shortened by 4 bases and J by 4 bases, with 10 bases between the two germline ends. Germline V gene sequence: CDR1 LGHDT, CDR2 YNNKEL (reference sequence). The CDR3 consists of 13 residues. DNA of the CDR3: TGTGCCAGCAGCCTAATGGGTTTCTATGGCTACACCTTC. This gives the protein CASSLMGFYGYTF.

The chain recombines TRBV12-3 or TRBV12-4 with TRBJ2-1; TRBD2 aligns across 10 bases. J was trimmed by 11 bases and V by 3 bases; bases with no gene match: 7. The CDR3 has 14 residues. CDR3 coding DNA: TGTGCCAGCAGTTTGACTAGCGGGTATTCAAAGCAGTTCTTC. It is translated as CASSLTSGYSKQFF.

This clonotype has only a few counts. The chain joins TRBV18 to TRBJ2-7; D remains unclear. V lost 4 bases to trimming and J lost 4 bases, with 14 bases between them. The CDR3 totals 14 residues. The germline CDR1 and CDR2 sequences are KGHSH and LQKENI. In DNA, the CDR3 is TGTGCCAGCTCACAGGGTACCCTCGGGTACGAGCAGTACTTC. Its protein is CASSQGTLGYEQYF.

This clonotype was observed a handful of times. CDR3 protein: CSAVAGPALNSPLHF. The CDR3 nucleotides are TGCAGTGCCGTTGCAGGGCCCGCTCTAAATTCACCCCTCCACTTT. This sequence joins TRBV20-1 and TRBJ1-6; TRBD1 is a possible D gene (5 bases). The CDR3 has 15 residues. Trimming pared 6 bases from V and 7 bases from J, leaving 19 bases between. Germline CDR1 DFQATT, CDR2 SNEGSKA (reference sequence).

A word on this clonotype: Possible read error: a much larger clone is one base away. The rearrangement joins TRBV7-3 to TRBJ2-1; 7 nucleotides match TRBD1. V was clipped by 5 bases and J by 8 bases; unmatched bases: 6. Germline CDR1 is SGHTA and CDR2 is FQGTGA. This CDR3 contains 13 residues. The CDR3 coding sequence is TGTGCCAGCAGCATGGACAGGCGCGATGAGCAGTTCTTC. This sequence encodes CASSMDRRDEQFF.

V usage is TRBV2 and J usage is TRBJ2-3; D is uncertain. Looked up from germline, CDR1 is SNHLY and CDR2 is FYNNEI. Between the trimmed V and J ends, which lost 4 bases and 1 base, there was a span of 6 bases. This CDR3 region has 13 residues. This chain's CDR3 is CASSATGTDTQYF. The CDR3 nucleotides read TGTGCCAGCAGTGCAACCGGCACAGATACGCAGTATTTT.

This clonotype was observed a few times. Here the CDR3 DNA reads TGTGCCAGCAGCCTGGACAGGTTCGGAGAGACCCAGTACTTC. Protein product: CASSLDRFGETQYF. This rearrangement joins TRBV9 to TRBJ2-5; TRBD1 agrees at 7 bases. The ends lost 4 bases at V and 4 bases at J; junction bases unmatched: 7. CDR1 and CDR2 from the germline V gene are SGDLS and YYNGEE. This CDR3 contains 14 residues. The full variable domain, its missing parts supplied by reference TRBV9 and TRBJ2-5, is DSGVTQTPKHLITATGQRVTLRCSPRSGDLSVYWYQQSLDQGLQFLIQYYNGEERAKGNILERFSAQQFPDLHSELNLSSLELGDSALYFCASSLDRFGETQYFGPGTRLLVL.

V usage is TRBV5-6 and J usage is TRBJ1-3; D uncertain. V lost 0 bases, J lost 9 bases, and 16 bases lay in between. Germline CDR1 SGHDT, CDR2 YYEEEE. The length of the CDR3 is 15 residues. The CDR3 nucleotides are TGTGCCAGCAGCTTGGGACGCGTGCCTTCAGGCACCATATATTTT. This translates into CASSLGRVPSGTIYF.

This clonotype was counted only a few times. This rearrangement joins TRBV5-5 to TRBJ2-2, with D possibly being TRBD2 (6 bases). Germline V gene lookup returns CDR1 SGHKS and CDR2 YYEKEE (reference sequence). V dropped 5 bases and J dropped 9 bases, with 14 bases sitting between them. This CDR3 comprises 13 residues. Written as DNA, the CDR3 is TGTGCCAGCAGTCGTACTAGCCATCGGGAGCTGTTTTTT. This encodes CASSRTSHRELFF.

The rearrangement uses TRBV6-5 and TRBJ2-7; a possible D gene is TRBD2 (6 bases). V lost 10 bases and J 0 bases, leaving 13 bases between the germline ends. Germline assignment: CDR1 MNHEY and CDR2 SVGAGI. This CDR3 is built from 13 residues. The chain's CDR3 is CATLGGSSYEQYF. Written as DNA, the CDR3 is TGTGCCACGTTGGGGGGATCCTCCTACGAGCAGTACTTC.

This rearrangement joins TRBV10-3 to TRBJ2-5; D possibly corresponds to TRBD2 (5 bases). There are 12 residues in the CDR3. The germline V gene has CDR1 ENHRY and CDR2 SYGVKD. Trimming took 5 bases from V and 4 from J, leaving 8 bases between them. The CDR3 here is CAISKRAETQYF. DNA of the CDR3: TGTGCCATCAGTAAGAGGGCAGAGACCCAGTACTTC.

As regards this clonotype: This sequence may be a read error, since a much larger clone differs from it by one base. Here the CDR3 reads CARYRDPSSPLHF. The CDR3 DNA follows: TGTGCCAGATACAGGGACCCAAGTTCACCCCTCCACTTT. This sequence joins TRBV6-5 and TRBJ1-6, with D perhaps matching TRBD1 (6 bases). Germline loops: CDR1 MNHEY, CDR2 SVGAGI. The CDR3 sequence is 13 residues long. Between the trimmed V and J ends, which lost 9 bases and 9 bases, there was a span of 15 bases.